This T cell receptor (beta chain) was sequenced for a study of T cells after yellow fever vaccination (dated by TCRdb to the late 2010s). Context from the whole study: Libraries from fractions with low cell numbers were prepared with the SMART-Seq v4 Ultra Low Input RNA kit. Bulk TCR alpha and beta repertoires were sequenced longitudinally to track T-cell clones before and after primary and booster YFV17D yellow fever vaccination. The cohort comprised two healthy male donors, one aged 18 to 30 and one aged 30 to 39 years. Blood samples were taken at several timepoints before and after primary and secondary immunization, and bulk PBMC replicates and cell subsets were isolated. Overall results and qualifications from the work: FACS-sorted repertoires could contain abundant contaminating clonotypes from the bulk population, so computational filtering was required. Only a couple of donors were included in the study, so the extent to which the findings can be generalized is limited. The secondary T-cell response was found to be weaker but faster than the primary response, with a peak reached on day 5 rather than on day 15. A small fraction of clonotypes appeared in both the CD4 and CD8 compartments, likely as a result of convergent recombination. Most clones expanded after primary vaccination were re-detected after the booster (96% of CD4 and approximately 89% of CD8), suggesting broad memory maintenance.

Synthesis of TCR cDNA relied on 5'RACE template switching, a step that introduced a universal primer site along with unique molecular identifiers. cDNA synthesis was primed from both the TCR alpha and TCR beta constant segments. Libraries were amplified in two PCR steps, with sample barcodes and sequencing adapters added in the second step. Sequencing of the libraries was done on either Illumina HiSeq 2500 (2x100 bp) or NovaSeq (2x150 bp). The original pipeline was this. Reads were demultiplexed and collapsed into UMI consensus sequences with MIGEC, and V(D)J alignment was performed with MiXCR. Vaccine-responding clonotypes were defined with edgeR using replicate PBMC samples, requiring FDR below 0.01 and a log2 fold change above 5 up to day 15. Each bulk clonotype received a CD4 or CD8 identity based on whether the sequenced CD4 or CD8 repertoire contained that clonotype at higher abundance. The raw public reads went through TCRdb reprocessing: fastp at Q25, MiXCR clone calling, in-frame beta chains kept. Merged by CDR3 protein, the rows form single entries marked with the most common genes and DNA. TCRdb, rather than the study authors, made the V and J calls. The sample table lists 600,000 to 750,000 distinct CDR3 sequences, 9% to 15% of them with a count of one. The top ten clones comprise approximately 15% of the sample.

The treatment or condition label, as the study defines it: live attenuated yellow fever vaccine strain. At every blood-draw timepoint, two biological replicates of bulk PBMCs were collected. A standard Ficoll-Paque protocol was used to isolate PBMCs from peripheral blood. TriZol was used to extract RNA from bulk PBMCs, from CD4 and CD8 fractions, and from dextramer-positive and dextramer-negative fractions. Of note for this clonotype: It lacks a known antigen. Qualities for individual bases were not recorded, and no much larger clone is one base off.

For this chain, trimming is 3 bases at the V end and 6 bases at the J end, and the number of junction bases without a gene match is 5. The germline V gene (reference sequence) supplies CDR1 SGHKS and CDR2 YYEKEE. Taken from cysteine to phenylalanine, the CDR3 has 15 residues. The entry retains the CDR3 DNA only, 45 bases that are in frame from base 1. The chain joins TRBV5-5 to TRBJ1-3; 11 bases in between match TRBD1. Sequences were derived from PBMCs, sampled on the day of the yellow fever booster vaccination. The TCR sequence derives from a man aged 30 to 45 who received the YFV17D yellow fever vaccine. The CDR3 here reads CASSYPGQGVNTIYF. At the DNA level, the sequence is TGTGCCAGCAGCTACCCGGGACAGGGGGTAAACACCATATATTTT. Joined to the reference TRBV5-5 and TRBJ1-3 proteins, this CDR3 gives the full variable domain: DAGVTQSPTHLIKTRGQQVTLRCSPISGHKSVSWYQQVLGQGPQFIFQYYEKEERGRGNFPDRFSARQFPNYSSELNVNALLLGDSALYLCASSYPGQGVNTIYFGEGSWLTVV.